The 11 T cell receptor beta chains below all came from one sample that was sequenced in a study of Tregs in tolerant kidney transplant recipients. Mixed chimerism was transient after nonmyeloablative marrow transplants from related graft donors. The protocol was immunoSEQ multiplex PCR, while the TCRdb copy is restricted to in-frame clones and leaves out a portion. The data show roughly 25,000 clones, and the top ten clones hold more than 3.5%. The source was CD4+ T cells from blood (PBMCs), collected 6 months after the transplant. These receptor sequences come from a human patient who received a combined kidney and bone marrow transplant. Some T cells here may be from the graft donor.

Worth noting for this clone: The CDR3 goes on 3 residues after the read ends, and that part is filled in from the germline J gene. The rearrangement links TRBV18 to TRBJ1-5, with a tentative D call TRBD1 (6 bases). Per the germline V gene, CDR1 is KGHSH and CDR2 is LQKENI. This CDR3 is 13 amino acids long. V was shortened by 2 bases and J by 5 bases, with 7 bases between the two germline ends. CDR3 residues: CASSPTGHQPQHF. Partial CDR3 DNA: TGTGCCAGCTCACCAACAGGGCATCAGCCC.

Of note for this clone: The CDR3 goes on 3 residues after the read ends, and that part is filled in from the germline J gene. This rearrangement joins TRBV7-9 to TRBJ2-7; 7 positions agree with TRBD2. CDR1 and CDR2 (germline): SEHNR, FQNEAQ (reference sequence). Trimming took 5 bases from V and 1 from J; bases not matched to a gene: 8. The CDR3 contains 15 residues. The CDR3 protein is CASSLHGGKSYEQYF. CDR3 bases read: TGTGCCAGCAGCCTCCACGGGGGGAAATCCTACGAG.

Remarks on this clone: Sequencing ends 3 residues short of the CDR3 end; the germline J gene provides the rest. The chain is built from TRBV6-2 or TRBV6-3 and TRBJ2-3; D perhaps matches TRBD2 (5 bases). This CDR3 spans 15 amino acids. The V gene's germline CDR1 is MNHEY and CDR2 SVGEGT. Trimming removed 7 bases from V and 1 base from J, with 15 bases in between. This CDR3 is CASTRAGLGTDTQYF. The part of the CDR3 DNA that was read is TGTGCCAGCACCCGGGCGGGCTTGGGCACAGATACG.

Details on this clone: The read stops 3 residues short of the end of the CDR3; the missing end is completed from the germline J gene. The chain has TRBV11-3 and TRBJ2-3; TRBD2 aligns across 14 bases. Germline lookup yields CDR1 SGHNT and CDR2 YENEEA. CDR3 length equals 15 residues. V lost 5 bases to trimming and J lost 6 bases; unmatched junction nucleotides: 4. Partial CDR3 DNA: TGTGCCAGCAGCCCGGGACTAGCGGGAGCTGATACG. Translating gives CASSPGLAGADT. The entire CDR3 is CASSPGLAGADTQYF.

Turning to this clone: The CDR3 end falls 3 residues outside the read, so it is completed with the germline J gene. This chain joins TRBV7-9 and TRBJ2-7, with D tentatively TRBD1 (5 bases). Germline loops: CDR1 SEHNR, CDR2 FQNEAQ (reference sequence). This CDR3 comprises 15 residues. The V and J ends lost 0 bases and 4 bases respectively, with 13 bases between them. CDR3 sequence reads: CASSLALTRQYEQYF. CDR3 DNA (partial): TGTGCCAGCAGCTTAGCCCTCACTCGACAGTACGAG. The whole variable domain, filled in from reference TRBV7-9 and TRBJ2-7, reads DTGVSQNPRHKITKRGQNVTFRCDPISEHNRLYWYRQTLGQGPEFLTYFQNEAQLEKSRLLSDRFSAERPKGSFSTLEIQRTEQGDSAMYLCASSLALTRQYEQYFGPGTRLTVT.

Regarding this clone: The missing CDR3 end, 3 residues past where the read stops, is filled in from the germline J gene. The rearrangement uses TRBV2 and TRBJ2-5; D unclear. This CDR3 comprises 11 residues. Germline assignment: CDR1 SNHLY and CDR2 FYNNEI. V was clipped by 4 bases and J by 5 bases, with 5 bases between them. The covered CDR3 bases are TGTGCCAGCAGTGGTTCGGAGACC. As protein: CASSGSET. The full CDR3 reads CASSGSETQYF.

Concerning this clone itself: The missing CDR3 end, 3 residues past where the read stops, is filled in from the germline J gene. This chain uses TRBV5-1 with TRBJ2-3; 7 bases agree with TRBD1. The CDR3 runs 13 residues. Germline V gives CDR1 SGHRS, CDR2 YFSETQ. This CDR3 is CASSLGDRFSQYF. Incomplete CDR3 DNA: TGCGCCAGCAGCTTGGGGGACAGATTTTCG.

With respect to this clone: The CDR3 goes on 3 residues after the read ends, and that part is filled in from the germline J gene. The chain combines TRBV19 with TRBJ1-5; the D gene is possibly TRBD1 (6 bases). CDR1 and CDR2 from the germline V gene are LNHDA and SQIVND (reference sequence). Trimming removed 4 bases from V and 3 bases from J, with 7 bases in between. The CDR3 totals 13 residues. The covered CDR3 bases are TGTGCCAGTAGTAGGGGGCCCAATCAGCCC. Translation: CASSRGPNQP. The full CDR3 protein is CASSRGPNQPQHF.

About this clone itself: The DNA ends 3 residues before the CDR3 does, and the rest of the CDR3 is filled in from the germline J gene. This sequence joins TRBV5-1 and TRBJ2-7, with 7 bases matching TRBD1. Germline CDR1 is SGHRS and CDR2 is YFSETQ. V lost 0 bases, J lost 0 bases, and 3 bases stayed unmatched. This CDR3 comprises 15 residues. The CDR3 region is CASSLGRDSSYEQYF. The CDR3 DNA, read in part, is TGCGCCAGCAGCTTGGGCCGGGACAGCTCCTACGAG.

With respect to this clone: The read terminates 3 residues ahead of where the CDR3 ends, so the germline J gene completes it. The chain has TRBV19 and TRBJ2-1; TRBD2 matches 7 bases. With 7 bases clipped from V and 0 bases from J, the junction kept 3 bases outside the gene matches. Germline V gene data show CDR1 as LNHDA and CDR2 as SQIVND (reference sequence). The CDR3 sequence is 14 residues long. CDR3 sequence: CASMGGSSYNEQFF. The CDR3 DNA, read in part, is TGTGCCAGTATGGGGGGGAGCTCCTACAATGAG.

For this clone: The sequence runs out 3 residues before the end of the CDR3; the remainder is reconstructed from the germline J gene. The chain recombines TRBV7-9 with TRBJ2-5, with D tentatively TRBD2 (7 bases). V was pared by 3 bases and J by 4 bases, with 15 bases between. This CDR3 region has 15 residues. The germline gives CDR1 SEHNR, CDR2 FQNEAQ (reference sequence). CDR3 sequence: CASSFLFRGAETQYF. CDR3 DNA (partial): TGTGCCAGCAGCTTTTTGTTTCGGGGGGCAGAGACC.